A single TCR beta chain is shown here with its context. What it recognizes is unknown. PCR was performed using 60 Vbeta and 13 Jbeta primers. Data came from immunoSEQ multiplex PCR; TCRdb stores just in-frame clones and leaves some out. This repertoire shows 120,000 or so clones, 50% to 75% found once; its top ten account for 8% to 9%. The record originates from a study of cytomegalovirus exposure and HLA in healthy donors. Study-wide results and caveats: Researchers had no immune exposure information except CMV serostatus available. More clonal expansion characterized HLA-associated TCR beta chains than equally common others in a later analysis.

V lost 3 bases and J lost 1, with 7 bases in between. The length of the CDR3 is 13 residues. Germline CDR1 and CDR2: SGHAT and FQNNGV. The rearrangement joins TRBV11-2 to TRBJ2-7; no firm D call. The specimen sequenced was PBMCs. The origin of this receptor is a middle-aged woman in good health and CMV-seropositive. CDR3 sequence: CASSLSRSYEQYF. The CDR3 DNA reads as TGTGCCAGCAGCTTGTCTAGATCCTACGAGCAGTACTTC.